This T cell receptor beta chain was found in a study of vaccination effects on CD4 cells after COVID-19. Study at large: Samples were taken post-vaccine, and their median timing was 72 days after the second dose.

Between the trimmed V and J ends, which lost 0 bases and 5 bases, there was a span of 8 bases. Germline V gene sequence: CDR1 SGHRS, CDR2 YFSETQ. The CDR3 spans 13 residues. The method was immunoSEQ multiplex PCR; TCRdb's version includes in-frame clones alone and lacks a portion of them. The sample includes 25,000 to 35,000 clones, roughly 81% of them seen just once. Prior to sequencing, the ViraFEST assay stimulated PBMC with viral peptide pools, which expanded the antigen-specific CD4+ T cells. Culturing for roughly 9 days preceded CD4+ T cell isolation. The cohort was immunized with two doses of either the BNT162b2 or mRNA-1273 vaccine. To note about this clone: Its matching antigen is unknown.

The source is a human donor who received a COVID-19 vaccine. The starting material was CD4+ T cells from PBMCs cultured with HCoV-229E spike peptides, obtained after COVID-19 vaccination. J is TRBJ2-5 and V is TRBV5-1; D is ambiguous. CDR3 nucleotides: TGCGCCAGCAGCTTGGCTGCTTTCGAGACCCAGTACTTC. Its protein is CASSLAAFETQYF.